This T cell receptor beta chain was documented in a study of T cell responses to AZD1222 COVID-19 vaccine. Study findings and constraints: Of the AZD1222 recipients, only 5 or 6 were seropositive at baseline. Spike-specific TCR depth and breadth grew after two AZD1222 doses. Among vaccine-associated CD4 TCRs, coverage spanned spike, with dominance at 160-218 and 743-854. Donors were chiefly white British, with a greater number of females, and clonal diversity was perhaps underestimated.

Repertoires were generated with immunoSEQ multiplex PCR, while TCRdb's copy carries only in-frame clones and drops some. The data contain approximately 130,000 clones, about nine tenths of them singletons. This CDR3 has 16 amino acids. The germline V gene has CDR1 SEHNR and CDR2 FQNEAQ (reference sequence). Trimming removed 1 base from V and 4 bases from J; junction bases left unmatched: 3. This clone has a handful of counts. No antigen is known for it. The clonotype originates from an adult who received the AZD1222 COVID-19 vaccine. The V gene is TRBV7-9, the J gene TRBJ2-2; 10 nucleotides line up with TRBD2. This material consisted of peripheral blood, taken 28 days after the second AZD1222 dose. DNA for the CDR3: TGTGCCAGCAGCTTAGGGACTAGCGGCCCCACCGGGGAGCTGTTTTTT. The encoded protein is CASSLGTSGPTGELFF.